Shown below are 21 T cell receptor beta chains from a single sample sequenced in a study of CD8 T cells in Susac syndrome. RNA in amounts of roughly 0.5 to 1 ug was reverse transcribed with random hexamers. TCRdb redid the calling of the immunoSEQ multiplex PCR reads with MiXCR, one entry per CDR3 protein. Among 140,000 to 150,000 distinct CDR3 sequences listed, approximately 94% were seen once. Source material: CD4+ T cells from PBMCs. These receptors all stem from a human donor in good health.

This rearrangement joins TRBV5-1 to TRBJ1-2; D ambiguous. Per the germline V gene, CDR1 is SGHRS and CDR2 is YFSETQ. The V end lost 0 bases, the J end lost 4 bases, and 7 bases lay between the germline ends. This CDR3 has 13 residues. The CDR3 nucleotides read TGCGCCAGCAGCTTGGACGATACCTATGGCTACACCTTC. It encodes CASSLDDTYGYTF.

This sequence joins TRBV20-1 and TRBJ2-1; 13 nucleotides match TRBD2. This CDR3 spans 15 amino acids. The germline V gene encodes CDR1 DFQATT and CDR2 SNEGSKA (reference sequence). Germline trimming cut 4 bases from V and 5 bases from J; bases unmatched to any gene: 5. CDR3 protein: CSATGTSGIHNEQFF. The CDR3 nucleotides are TGCAGTGCTACAGGGACTAGCGGGATTCACAATGAGCAGTTCTTC.

The chain carries TRBV18 and TRBJ2-4; no reliable D call. V was clipped by 5 bases and J by 8 bases, with 16 bases between them. CDR3 length: 14 amino acids. Germline V lookup: CDR1 KGHSH, CDR2 LQKENI. In DNA, the CDR3 is TGTGCCAGCTCAAGTAGCTCCGGAGAGGACATTCAGTACTTC. As protein: CASSSSSGEDIQYF.

The V call is TRBV18, the J call TRBJ2-5, with 9 bases aligning to TRBD2. J was trimmed by 5 bases and V by 3 bases; bases with no gene match: 4. The length of the CDR3 is 14 residues. Germline-derived CDR1 and CDR2 are KGHSH and LQKENI. The CDR3 nucleotides are TGTGCCAGCTCACCTAGCGGGAGTATCGAGACCCAGTACTTC. This encodes CASSPSGSIETQYF.

The rearrangement joins TRBV5-1 to TRBJ1-4; the D gene is possibly TRBD1 (5 bases). Trimming took off 5 bases at V and 7 bases at J, with 12 bases between the two ends. From germline, CDR1 is SGHRS and CDR2 YFSETQ. This CDR3 is built from 13 residues. CDR3 coding DNA: TGCGCCAGCAGTCGCAGGGAGGGTGAAAAACTGTTTTTT. Translation: CASSRREGEKLFF.

This clonotype has only one observation. V usage is TRBV7-9 and J usage is TRBJ1-5, with 9 bases fitting TRBD1. V was pared by 7 bases and J by 6 bases, with 7 bases of the junction left unmatched. The CDR3 consists of 14 residues. Germline CDR1 reads SEHNR; CDR2 reads FQNEAQ (reference sequence). Here the CDR3 reads CASTRQGVGQPQHF. DNA of the CDR3: TGTGCCAGCACCAGACAGGGGGTTGGTCAGCCCCAGCATTTT.

The gene calls are TRBV5-1 and TRBJ2-3; D not resolved. The V end lost 4 bases, the J end lost 1 base, and 10 bases lay between the germline ends. The V gene's germline CDR1 is SGHRS and CDR2 YFSETQ. CDR3 size: 14 residues. The chain's CDR3 is CASSRISGTDTQYF. CDR3 DNA: TGCGCCAGCAGCCGGATCTCTGGCACAGATACGCAGTATTTT.

The chain carries TRBV9 and TRBJ1-2; no clear D gene. CDR1 and CDR2 from the germline V gene are SGDLS and YYNGEE. The CDR3 sequence is 15 residues long. V was cut by 0 bases and J by 0 bases, with 9 bases left in between. The CDR3 loop reads CASSVEGRANYGYTF. CDR3 in DNA: TGTGCCAGCAGCGTAGAGGGCAGAGCTAACTATGGCTACACCTTC.

This chain uses TRBV28 with TRBJ2-5; 9 bases agree with TRBD1. V shed 5 bases, J shed 2 bases, and the junction held 12 bases outside the gene matches. Germline V CDR1 and CDR2: MDHEN, SYDVKM. This CDR3 contains 17 residues. As DNA, the CDR3 is TGTGCCAGCAGTCATCTAGGACAGGGGAGCCTTCAAGAGACCCAGTACTTC. It translates to CASSHLGQGSLQETQYF.

The rearrangement joins TRBV29-1 to TRBJ1-1, with D perhaps TRBD1 (6 bases). Germline V CDR1 and CDR2: SQVTM, ANQGSEA. The ends were cut back, 2 bases at V and 5 bases at J, with 18 bases in the middle. The CDR3 length is 15 residues. The CDR3 region has the DNA TGCAGCGTTGAACTTATGGGGGCTAGGAGGACTGAAGCTTTCTTT. Encoded protein: CSVELMGARRTEAFF.

The chain combines TRBV3-1 with TRBJ2-1; TRBD2 agrees at 8 bases. Germline V gene sequence: CDR1 LGHDT, CDR2 YNNKEL (reference sequence). V dropped 4 bases and J dropped 2; count of bases not matched to a gene: 19. This CDR3 is 20 amino acids long. The CDR3 reads CASSRVGPSAAGGPYNEQFF. CDR3 nucleotide sequence: TGTGCCAGCAGCCGAGTAGGTCCGAGCGCGGCGGGAGGACCCTACAATGAGCAGTTCTTC.

The chain recombines TRBV11-2 with TRBJ2-7, with 7 bases lining up with TRBD1. This CDR3 region has 17 residues. The J segment lost 3 bases and the V segment lost 5 bases, leaving 16 bases of the junction unmatched. Germline CDR1 reads SGHAT; CDR2 reads FQNNGV. The CDR3 DNA is TGTGCCAGCAGCCCAAACGTCGGAGACAGGGTTTTCTACGAGCAGTACTTC. It translates to CASSPNVGDRVFYEQYF.

V and J are TRBV7-9 and TRBJ1-2, with 10 bases identical to TRBD1. The junction had 4 bases not matched to a gene; V was cut back by 6 bases and J by 3 bases. The CDR3 is made up of 14 amino acids. The germline gives CDR1 SEHNR, CDR2 FQNEAQ (reference sequence). The CDR3 protein is CASSRGTGDYGYTF. The CDR3 nucleotides are TGTGCCAGCAGTCGAGGGACAGGGGACTATGGCTACACCTTC. Variable domain in full (rest from reference TRBV7-9 and TRBJ1-2): DTGVSQNPRHKITKRGQNVTFRCDPISEHNRLYWYRQTLGQGPEFLTYFQNEAQLEKSRLLSDRFSAERPKGSFSTLEIQRTEQGDSAMYLCASSRGTGDYGYTFGSGTRLTVV.

The rearrangement joins TRBV29-1 to TRBJ2-2; D gene unclear. V lost 6 bases, J lost 1 base, and 9 bases lay in between. The CDR3 totals 13 residues. Germline CDR1 reads SQVTM; CDR2 reads ANQGSEA. The CDR3 here is CSVFGKNTGELFF. The CDR3 bases are TGCAGCGTGTTCGGCAAGAACACCGGGGAGCTGTTTTTT.

The chain's CDR3 is CASSQGKLAGTDTQYF. In DNA form, the CDR3 reads TGTGCCAGCAGCCAAGGAAAACTAGCCGGCACAGATACGCAGTATTTT. V usage is TRBV3-1 and J usage is TRBJ2-3; TRBD2 might be the D (6 bases). This CDR3 comprises 16 residues. Germline values: CDR1 LGHDT, CDR2 YNNKEL (reference sequence). Trimming pared 1 base from V and 1 base from J, leaving 12 bases between.

V gene TRBV20-1 combines with J gene TRBJ2-7; D not resolved. Trimming took 0 bases from V and 0 from J, leaving 9 bases between them. Germline CDR1 reads DFQATT; CDR2 reads SNEGSKA (reference sequence). The length of the CDR3 is 14 residues. The CDR3 spells CSARELVTSYEQYF. CDR3 sequence (DNA): TGCAGTGCTAGAGAGCTAGTGACCTCCTACGAGCAGTACTTC.

The genes are TRBV2 and TRBJ2-2; 7 bases map to TRBD1. J lost 6 bases, V lost 6 bases, and 10 bases had no gene match. The germline V gene encodes CDR1 SNHLY and CDR2 FYNNEI. The CDR3 covers 15 residues. CDR3 in amino acids: CASRKGTERSGELFF. CDR3 coding DNA: TGTGCCAGCAGGAAGGGGACAGAGAGGTCCGGGGAGCTGTTTTTT.

The V and J genes are TRBV12-3 or TRBV12-4 and TRBJ2-5; possibly TRBD1 for D (5 bases). V lost 5 bases, J lost 5 bases, and 12 bases lay in between. This CDR3 has 13 amino acids. DNA of the CDR3: TGTGCCAGCAGTCCGGCAGGGTTGGAGACCCAGTACTTC. Protein: CASSPAGLETQYF.

The V and J genes are TRBV11-2 and TRBJ2-5; 9 bases align to TRBD1. The V gene's germline CDR1 is SGHAT and CDR2 FQNNGV. The V gene end was trimmed by 8 bases and the J gene end by 4 bases; junction bases not matched to a gene: 14. This CDR3 region has 16 residues. CDR3 bases: TGTGCCAGCGACAGAGGGGACAGGGTATTGCGAGAGACCCAGTACTTC. As protein: CASDRGDRVLRETQYF.

The V call is TRBV12-3 or TRBV12-4, the J call TRBJ1-1; TRBD1 matches at 7 bases. Losses at the gene ends were 6 bases for V and 2 bases for J; bases not matched to a gene: 9. The CDR3 spans 15 residues. The CDR3 region has the DNA TGTGCCAGCAGCCCAGTGGGACAGACTAACACTGAAGCTTTCTTT. Translating it yields CASSPVGQTNTEAFF.

This chain joins TRBV20-1 and TRBJ1-2; maybe TRBD1 (5 bases). The V end was cut by 4 bases, the J end by 0 bases, with 15 bases between. From germline, CDR1 is DFQATT and CDR2 SNEGSKA (reference sequence). This CDR3 is built from 15 residues. The CDR3 sequence: CSAIPGYTSNYGYTF. CDR3 bases: TGCAGTGCTATCCCAGGGTACACCTCTAACTATGGCTACACCTTC.